The present T cell receptor beta chain was sequenced within a study of T cell clones after liver transplantation (dated by TCRdb to about 2019). Context from the whole study: ITN030ST, the source of the samples, was a randomized trial that attempted immunosuppression withdrawal within 2 years of liver transplantation. Third party-reactive TCRbeta sequences were also identified from pre-transplant MLRs to serve as an antigen-independent comparator for donor-reactive sequences. The subjects received no induction therapy and were kept on standard immunosuppression until randomization at 12-24 months post-transplant. Three of the eight recipients were HCV-positive; the others were transplanted for non-autoimmune, non-viral indications. Tolerance was defined as complete withdrawal of immunosuppression for at least one year without a rise in liver enzymes beyond twice the upper limit of normal. Blood samples were taken pre-transplant, pre-randomization before withdrawal, and post-randomization after full withdrawal or failed withdrawal. Donor-reactive T cell clones were identified by TCRbeta sequencing following a pre-transplant mixed lymphocyte reaction and were subsequently tracked in post-transplant blood. Of the 8 liver transplant recipients making up the studied cohort, 3 were classified as tolerant and 5 as non-tolerant.

Turning to this clone: It lacks a known antigen. Nothing much larger sits one base from this clone, and base qualities are not available.

Thawed unstimulated PBMCs were stained for CD3, CD4 and CD8 and FACS-sorted into CD3+CD4+ and CD3+CD8+ populations. All 8 studied subjects were randomized to withdrawal of immunosuppression. The Qiagen DNeasy Blood and Tissue Kit was used to isolate genomic DNA. High-throughput TCRbeta CDR3 sequencing of frozen genomic DNA was performed by immunoSEQ, including PCR amplification, mapping, bias correction and internal controls. As for how the authors treated the data: Productive rearrangements were retained, and unique TCRbeta sequences were defined by the CDR3 nucleotide sequence together with the V and J gene. Donor-reactive sequences required at least 5-fold expansion in CFSE-low cells versus unstimulated pre-transplant cells and at least 0.01% frequency. Minimum frequency thresholds were set for each subject based on the unstimulated sample with the lowest template count, ensuring at least 90% detection power. Jensen-Shannon divergence between the top 1000 TCRbeta sequences post- versus pre-transplant served as the measure of repertoire turnover. Changes in detection of donor-reactive sequences were assessed with two-sided Fisher's exact tests. Here the immuneACCESS table is served through TCRdb, limited to in-frame sequences with V and J called. Missing clones are a known gap in these copies; in checked studies unresolved V genes cover under half, and the rest lacks a known reason. Clone size and V and J calls were adopted from that table, with D and trimming inferred from the DNA. The sample includes about 75,000 clones, with approximately 80% observed a single time. The ten biggest clones cover less than 2.5% of the sample.

On the study overall, not on this receptor specifically: The conclusions were considered preliminary, being limited by small, heterogeneous patient numbers and non-standardized post-transplant time points. Donor-reactive sequences declined more than third party-reactive ones, suggesting partial antigen-specific deletion unrelated to withdrawal success. Low numbers of available donor cells limited the measurable donor-reactive repertoire in a couple of subjects. When repertoire turnover was taken into account, detection of donor-reactive sequences was significantly reduced in 7 of 8 subjects for CD4 and in 8 of 8 subjects for CD8. Without allograft tissue specimens, donor-reactive T cells may have migrated into the graft rather than being deleted. Circulating donor-reactive CD4 TCRbeta sequences fell significantly post-transplant in most of the 8 subjects, irrespective of tolerance or HCV status.

The V end loses 2 bases and the J end loses 8 bases, and a stretch of 16 bases separates them. From the germline V gene (reference sequence), CDR1 is SGHKS and CDR2 is YYEKEE. The CDR3 holds 14 amino acids from the cysteine to the phenylalanine. The CDR3 DNA has 42 bases and is translated from base 1. The sequence derives from a human patient who received a liver transplant. Some T cells may have been brought in with the graft after a transplant. The material sequenced was CD4+ T cells from blood, taken about 50 months after liver transplant. Recombination linked TRBV5-5 to TRBJ1-1; the D region possibly corresponds to TRBD1 (5 bases align). The CDR3 region: CASSFPGRSSEAFF. The DNA reads TGTGCCAGCAGCTTCCCGGGGCGCTCCTCCGAAGCTTTCTTT.